This T cell receptor beta chain was identified in a study of blood T cells in healthy people across ages. Study-wide results and caveats: A roughly linear age-dependent decrease characterized TCR beta diversity per million T cells.

The authors ran a second PCR of about 7 to 12 cycles using a sample-barcoded 5' primer and a J-beta primer mix. TCRdb re-analysed the 5' RACE reads in MiXCR, keeping a single row per CDR3 protein. The sample lists almost 300,000 distinct CDR3 sequences, around 27% occurring once. This clonotype came up a few times. The antigen is unknown. Trimming pared 0 bases from V and 7 bases from J, leaving 16 bases between. Germline V gene sequence: CDR1 LNHNV, CDR2 YYDKDF (reference sequence). The CDR3 loop spans 16 amino acids. The source material was blood. The rearrangement joins TRBV15 to TRBJ2-1; the D gene is possibly TRBD2 (5 bases). This clonotype originated in a woman aged 70-85 years in good health. The CDR3 here is CATSRDNRGTENEQFF. The CDR3 nucleotides read TGTGCCACCAGCAGAGATAATCGGGGAACAGAGAATGAGCAGTTCTTC.